The 29 T cell receptor beta chains in this list originate from one sample, sequenced in a study of cytomegalovirus exposure and HLA in healthy donors (dated by TCRdb to about 2017). The method behind the library was the immunoSEQ multiplex PCR assay. The table was pulled from immuneACCESS by TCRdb, which kept in-frame rearrangements only. Such tables lose some clones; where checked, under half of the loss comes from unresolved V genes, and the rest has no known cause. The sample yields 90,000 to 150,000 clones; 88% were counted once. The ten largest account for around 6% of the sample. The sample was PBMCs. The receptors shown here come from a woman younger than 30 in good health and CMV-seropositive.

This clone was seen just once. The rearrangement uses TRBV9 and TRBJ2-5, with D possibly being TRBD2 (6 bases). Germline values: CDR1 SGDLS, CDR2 YYNGEE. CDR3 length: 18 amino acids. Trimming shortened V by 2 bases and J by 0 bases, and 20 bases separated the two germline ends. CDR3 sequence: CASSVGGSGGPNQETQYF. The DNA for the CDR3 is TGTGCCAGCAGCGTCGGGGGTAGCGGAGGACCAAACCAAGAGACCCAGTACTTC.

The J gene is TRBJ2-5, the V gene TRBV7-8; the match to TRBD1 covers 7 bases. V was clipped by 2 bases and J by 5 bases; unmatched bases: 11. Germline values: CDR1 SGHVS, CDR2 FQNEAQ. The CDR3 length is 16 residues. CDR3 nucleotide sequence: TGTGCCAGCAGCTTATTAAGTCAGGGGGTTAGGGAGACCCAGTACTTC. This sequence encodes CASSLLSQGVRETQYF.

The rearrangement uses TRBV5-4 and TRBJ2-3; a possible D gene is TRBD2 (5 bases). Per germline, CDR1 SGHNT and CDR2 YYREEE (reference sequence). The CDR3 sequence is 13 residues long. V was shortened by 4 bases and J by 4 bases, with 10 bases between the two germline ends. CDR3 loop: CASSPGLPDTQYF. The CDR3 nucleotides read TGTGCCAGCAGCCCCGGACTGCCAGATACGCAGTATTTT.

This chain connects TRBV6-6 to TRBJ2-3; possibly TRBD1 for D (5 bases). V lost 1 base, J lost 2 bases, and 10 bases lay in between. Germline assignment: CDR1 MNHNY and CDR2 SVGAGI (reference sequence). This CDR3 is 15 amino acids long. CDR3 sequence (DNA): TGTGCCAGCAGTTACTTTCAGGGAAACACAGATACGCAGTATTTT. Amino acid sequence: CASSYFQGNTDTQYF.

In its sample, this clone was seen once. The chain combines TRBV30 with TRBJ2-1, with a weak D call TRBD1 (5 bases). V was shortened by 0 bases and J by 9 bases, with 30 bases between the two germline ends. The CDR3 totals 19 residues. Germline V gene lookup returns CDR1 GTSNPN and CDR2 SVGIG (reference sequence). CDR3 amino acids: CAWSVGQGEFGRGIVEQFF. CDR3 nucleotides: TGTGCCTGGAGTGTTGGGCAGGGTGAGTTTGGGCGAGGCATTGTTGAGCAGTTCTTC.

This chain connects TRBV4-2 to TRBJ2-7; 7 bases match TRBD1. This CDR3 is 11 amino acids long. In germline, CDR1 is LGHNA, CDR2 YNFKEQ. Trimming cost V 5 bases and J 6 bases; bases outside gene matches: 1. The CDR3 DNA is TGTGCCAGCAGCGACAGGGCCGAGCAGTACTTC. Its protein product is CASSDRAEQYF.

J is TRBJ1-2 and V is TRBV19, with D possibly being TRBD1 (6 bases). V was trimmed by 5 bases and J by 6 bases, leaving 19 bases between them. Germline assignment: CDR1 LNHDA and CDR2 SQIVND (reference sequence). The CDR3 is 15 amino acids. CDR3 DNA: TGTGCCAGTAGTGTCCGATGGGGGCCTTCCGATGGCTACACCTTC. Encoded protein: CASSVRWGPSDGYTF.

The chain uses TRBV15 and TRBJ2-7, with 9 bases identical to TRBD1. The V and J ends lost 8 bases and 7 bases, in that order; junction bases with no gene match: 3. The length of the CDR3 is 11 residues. Germline loops: CDR1 LNHNV, CDR2 YYDKDF (reference sequence). CDR3 loop: CATSGTGEQYF. CDR3 in DNA: TGTGCCACCTCCGGGACAGGGGAGCAGTACTTC.

V and J are TRBV2 and TRBJ1-2, with D hard to call. CDR1 and CDR2 from the germline V gene are SNHLY and FYNNEI. V was clipped by 7 bases and J by 2 bases, with 14 bases between them. The CDR3 is 14 residues long. CDR3 residues: CASNVRGGNYGYTF. The CDR3 coding sequence is TGTGCCAGCAATGTACGGGGTGGAAACTATGGCTACACCTTC.

This clone has more than one count but fewer than ten. This chain links TRBV7-9 with TRBJ1-1; D possibly corresponds to TRBD1 (5 bases). The CDR3 totals 11 residues. The germline CDR1 and CDR2 sequences are SEHNR and FQNEAQ (reference sequence). The DNA for the CDR3 is TGTTGTCCAGGGTTGAACACTGAAGCTTTCTTT. As protein: CCPGLNTEAFF. The full variable domain, in which reference TRBV7-9 and TRBJ1-1 provide the parts outside the CDR3, is DTGVSQNPRHKITKRGQNVTFRCDPISEHNRLYWYRQTLGQGPEFLTYFQNEAQLEKSRLLSDRFSAERPKGSFSTLEIQRTEQGDSAMYLCCPGLNTEAFFGQGTRLTVV.

V is TRBV5-6 and J is TRBJ2-7; D is uncertain. The CDR3 is 13 residues long. Deletions cut 2 bases from V and 0 bases from J, with 6 bases between. CDR1 is SGHDT and CDR2 is YYEEEE in the germline V gene. CDR3 residues: CASSFSHSYEQYF. As DNA, the CDR3 is TGTGCCAGCAGCTTCTCACACTCCTACGAGCAGTACTTC. Variable domain in full (rest from reference TRBV5-6 and TRBJ2-7): DAGVTQSPTHLIKTRGQQVTLRCSPKSGHDTVSWYQQALGQGPQFIFQYYEEEERQRGNFPDRFSGHQFPNYSSELNVNALLLGDSALYLCASSFSHSYEQYFGPGTRLTVT.

This rearrangement joins TRBV7-9 to TRBJ1-5, with D tentatively TRBD1 (6 bases). Between the trimmed V and J ends, which lost 5 bases and 7 bases, there was a span of 18 bases. Germline V CDR1 and CDR2: SEHNR, FQNEAQ (reference sequence). This CDR3 has 15 residues. This chain's CDR3 is CASSPGEGVMQPQHF. DNA for the CDR3: TGTGCCAGCAGCCCCGGGGAGGGGGTCATGCAGCCCCAGCATTTT.

V gene TRBV19 combines with J gene TRBJ1-2, with D unclear. Trimming left V 1 base short and J 4 bases short, with 16 bases between. This CDR3 is built from 16 residues. The germline V gene encodes CDR1 LNHDA and CDR2 SQIVND (reference sequence). The CDR3, as DNA: TGTGCCAGTAGTATAGGGGCAGACCTAAACCTCTATGGCTACACCTTC. Protein sequence: CASSIGADLNLYGYTF. The entire variable domain, with the rest obtained from reference TRBV19 and TRBJ1-2, is as follows: DGGITQSPKYLFRKEGQNVTLSCEQNLNHDAMYWYRQDPGQGLRLIYYSQIVNDFQKGDIAEGYSVSREKKESFPLTVTSAQKNPTAFYLCASSIGADLNLYGYTFGSGTRLTVV.

The CDR3 nucleotides are TGTGCCAGCAGTCTCAGGGTATCCGGGGCCAACGTCCTGACTTTC. Translation gives CASSLRVSGANVLTF. The chain carries TRBV6-5 and TRBJ2-6; a weak D match, TRBD1 (5 bases). The CDR3 totals 15 residues. The germline V and J ends were trimmed by 5 bases and 4 bases, with 12 bases remaining between them. The germline gives CDR1 MNHEY, CDR2 SVGAGI.

The chain is built from TRBV4-1 and TRBJ2-3, with 7 bases identical to TRBD2. After removal of 2 bases from V and 6 bases from J, the junction contained 8 bases not matched to a gene. This CDR3 has 15 amino acids. CDR1 is MGHRA and CDR2 is YSYEKL in the germline V gene. The CDR3 sequence: CASSQRDYTGDTQYF. The CDR3 DNA sequence: TGCGCCAGCAGCCAACGGGACTATACGGGGGATACGCAGTATTTT.

This clone has just a few counts. The chain uses TRBV7-9 and TRBJ1-2; 12 nucleotides line up with TRBD1. Looked up from germline, CDR1 is SEHNR and CDR2 is FQNEAQ (reference sequence). Germline trimming cut 5 bases from V and 8 bases from J; bases unmatched to any gene: 6. The CDR3 spans 14 residues. DNA of the CDR3: TGTGCCAGCAGCCCGGGACAGGGGGCGCAGGGCTACACCTTC. Its translation: CASSPGQGAQGYTF. The full variable domain, with the rest looked up from reference TRBV7-9 and TRBJ1-2, is DTGVSQNPRHKITKRGQNVTFRCDPISEHNRLYWYRQTLGQGPEFLTYFQNEAQLEKSRLLSDRFSAERPKGSFSTLEIQRTEQGDSAMYLCASSPGQGAQGYTFGSGTRLTVV.

The rearrangement joins TRBV9 to TRBJ2-1; a weak D match, TRBD1 (5 bases). The CDR3 has 15 residues. V lost 7 bases, J lost 0 bases, and 14 bases lay in between. Germline assignment: CDR1 SGDLS and CDR2 YYNGEE. CDR3 bases: TGTGCCAGCGGGAAACAGGTAGGCTCCTACAATGAGCAGTTCTTC. The encoded protein is CASGKQVGSYNEQFF.

The chain employs TRBV18 and TRBJ1-5, with D uncertain. Trimming took off 3 bases at V and 4 bases at J, with 19 bases between the two ends. Germline V lookup: CDR1 KGHSH, CDR2 LQKENI. The CDR3 totals 17 residues. CDR3: CASSPGPKRAENQPQHF. The CDR3, as DNA: TGTGCCAGCTCACCGGGCCCCAAGAGGGCCGAGAATCAGCCCCAGCATTTT.

The chain is built from TRBV30 and TRBJ2-3, with TRBD2 as a possible D gene (6 bases). This CDR3 region has 13 residues. V was pared by 2 bases and J by 8 bases, with 14 bases between. Germline CDR1 is GTSNPN and CDR2 is SVGIG (reference sequence). The CDR3 loop is CAWSMEGIRTQYF. In nucleotides, the CDR3 is TGTGCCTGGAGTATGGAGGGGATTCGTACGCAGTATTTT.

This rearrangement joins TRBV19 to TRBJ2-3; 10 bases align to TRBD1. The V and J ends lost 4 bases and 4 bases, in that order; junction bases with no gene match: 5. Per the germline V gene, CDR1 is LNHDA and CDR2 is SQIVND (reference sequence). This CDR3 spans 15 amino acids. The CDR3 sequence: CASSKGQGIADTQYF. The CDR3 nucleotides are TGTGCCAGTAGTAAGGGACAGGGGATCGCAGATACGCAGTATTTT.

The rearrangement joins TRBV5-1 to TRBJ1-1; D perhaps matches TRBD1 (6 bases). Germline CDR1 is SGHRS and CDR2 is YFSETQ. Trimming pared 2 bases from V and 3 bases from J, leaving 11 bases between. CDR3 size: 14 residues. The CDR3 loop is CASSLQGGDTEAFF. The CDR3 bases are TGCGCCAGCAGCTTACAGGGAGGGGACACTGAAGCTTTCTTT.

V is TRBV4-1 and J is TRBJ2-7; TRBD1 might be the D (5 bases). The length of the CDR3 is 16 residues. The germline V gene encodes CDR1 MGHRA and CDR2 YSYEKL. V was clipped by 1 base and J by 0 bases, with 13 bases between them. CDR3 DNA sequence: TGCGCCAGCAGCCAAGCGACAGTTCAAAGCTCCTACGAGCAGTACTTC. This codes for CASSQATVQSSYEQYF.

The chain carries TRBV25-1 and TRBJ1-1, with 7 bases matching TRBD1. The CDR3 is 14 amino acids. Germline lookup yields CDR1 MGHDK and CDR2 SYGVNS. With 3 bases clipped from V and 7 bases from J, the junction kept 8 bases outside the gene matches. The chain's CDR3 is CASSDQDRWYEAFF. As DNA, the CDR3 is TGTGCCAGCAGTGACCAGGACAGGTGGTATGAAGCTTTCTTT.

The chain has TRBV6-6 and TRBJ2-7; 7 bases are a match to TRBD2. The V gene end was trimmed by 7 bases and the J gene end by 3 bases; junction bases not matched to a gene: 12. This CDR3 is built from 15 residues. Germline-derived CDR1 and CDR2 are MNHNY and SVGAGI (reference sequence). CDR3 in DNA: TGTGCCAGCATTGTAAGACCGGGAGGTAACTACGAGCAGTACTTC. Protein product: CASIVRPGGNYEQYF.

This clone was observed a few times. The chain uses TRBV6-4 and TRBJ1-2; D gene unclear. The germline V gene has CDR1 MRHNA and CDR2 SNTAGT. This CDR3 comprises 13 residues. With 0 bases removed from V and 5 bases from J, the gap between germline ends came to 7 bases. Here the CDR3 DNA reads TGTGCCAGCAGTGACTCGGCAGGTTATGGCTACACCTTC. As protein: CASSDSAGYGYTF.

This clone appeared a single time. This chain's CDR3 is CASSGDSEYYEQYF. For the CDR3, the DNA is TGTGCCAGTAGTGGGGACAGTGAATACTACGAGCAGTACTTC. The rearrangement uses TRBV19 and TRBJ2-7; TRBD1 aligns across 7 bases. Germline assignment: CDR1 LNHDA and CDR2 SQIVND (reference sequence). The CDR3 covers 14 residues. After removal of 5 bases from V and 3 bases from J, the junction contained 7 bases not matched to a gene.

This chain connects TRBV18 to TRBJ1-5; D ambiguous. V was shortened by 5 bases and J by 4 bases, with 9 bases between the two germline ends. Germline CDR1 and CDR2: KGHSH and LQKENI. The CDR3 is made up of 13 amino acids. The CDR3 sequence: CASSLNMNQPQHF. CDR3 sequence (DNA): TGTGCCAGCTCATTAAACATGAATCAGCCCCAGCATTTT.

The J gene is TRBJ1-6, the V gene TRBV27; 7 nucleotides align to TRBD1. The CDR3 covers 16 residues. V gave up 2 bases and J gave up 2 bases; unmatched junction bases: 3. The V gene's germline CDR1 is MNHEY and CDR2 SMNVEV (reference sequence). For the CDR3, the DNA is TGTGCCAGCAGTTTAGCGACAGGGACCTATAATTCACCCCTCCACTTT. It codes for CASSLATGTYNSPLHF.

The rearrangement links TRBV19 to TRBJ2-1, with 12 bases identical to TRBD2. CDR3 length: 15 amino acids. Per the germline V gene, CDR1 is LNHDA and CDR2 is SQIVND (reference sequence). Trimming at V came to 5 bases and at J to 6 bases, leaving 5 bases not matched to a gene. Here the CDR3 reads CASSSLAGGLNEQFF. The CDR3 nucleotides are TGTGCCAGTAGTTCACTAGCGGGGGGCCTCAATGAGCAGTTCTTC.